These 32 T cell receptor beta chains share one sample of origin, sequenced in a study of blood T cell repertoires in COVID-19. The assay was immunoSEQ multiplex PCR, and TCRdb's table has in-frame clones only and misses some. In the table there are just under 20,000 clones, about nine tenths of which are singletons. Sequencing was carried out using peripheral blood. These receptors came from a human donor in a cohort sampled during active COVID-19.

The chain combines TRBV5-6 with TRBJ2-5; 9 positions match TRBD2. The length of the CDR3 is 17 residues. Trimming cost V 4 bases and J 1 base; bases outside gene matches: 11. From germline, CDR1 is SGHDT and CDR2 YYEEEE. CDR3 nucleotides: TGTGCCAGCAGCAGTACCCCGAGCGGGGGGTTCCAAGAGACCCAGTACTTC. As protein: CASSSTPSGGFQETQYF.

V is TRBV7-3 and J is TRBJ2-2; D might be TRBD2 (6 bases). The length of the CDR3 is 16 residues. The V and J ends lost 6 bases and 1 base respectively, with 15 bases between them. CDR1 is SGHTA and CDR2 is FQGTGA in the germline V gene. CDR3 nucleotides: TGTGCCAGCAGTCGTTCTGGGGGAGGGAACACCGGGGAGCTGTTTTTT. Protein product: CASSRSGGGNTGELFF.

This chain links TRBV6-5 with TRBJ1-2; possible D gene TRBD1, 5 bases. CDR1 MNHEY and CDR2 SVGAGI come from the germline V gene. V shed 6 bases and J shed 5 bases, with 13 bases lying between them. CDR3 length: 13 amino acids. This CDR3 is CASRRDALYGYTF. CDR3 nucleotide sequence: TGTGCCAGCAGGCGGGACGCCTTATATGGCTACACCTTC.

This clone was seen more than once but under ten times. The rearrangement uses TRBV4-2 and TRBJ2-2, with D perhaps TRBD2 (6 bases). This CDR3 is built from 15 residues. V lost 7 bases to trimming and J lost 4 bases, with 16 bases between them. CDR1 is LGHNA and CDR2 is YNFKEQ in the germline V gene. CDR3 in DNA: TGTGCCAGCAAGGTGGACGGGGGAGGCACCGGGGAGCTGTTTTTT. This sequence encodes CASKVDGGGTGELFF.

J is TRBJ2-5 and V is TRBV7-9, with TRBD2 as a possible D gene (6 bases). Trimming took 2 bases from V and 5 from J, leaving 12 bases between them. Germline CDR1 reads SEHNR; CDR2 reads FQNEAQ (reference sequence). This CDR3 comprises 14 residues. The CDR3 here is CASSLNWGDETQYF. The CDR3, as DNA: TGTGCCAGCAGCTTAAATTGGGGGGACGAGACCCAGTACTTC.

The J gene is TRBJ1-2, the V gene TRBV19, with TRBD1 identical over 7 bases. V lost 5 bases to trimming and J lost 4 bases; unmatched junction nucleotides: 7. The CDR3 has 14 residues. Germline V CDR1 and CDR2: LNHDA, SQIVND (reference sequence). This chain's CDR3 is CASSPKAGGYGYTF. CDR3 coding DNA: TGTGCCAGTAGTCCTAAGGCAGGGGGCTATGGCTACACCTTC.

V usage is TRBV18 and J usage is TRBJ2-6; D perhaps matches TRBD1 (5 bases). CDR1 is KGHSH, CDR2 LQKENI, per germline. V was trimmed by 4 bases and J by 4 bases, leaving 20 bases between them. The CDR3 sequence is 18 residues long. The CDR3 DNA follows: TGTGCCAGCTCACGCACATTGCAGGGCCAAAAAGGGGCCAACGTCCTGACTTTC. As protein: CASSRTLQGQKGANVLTF.

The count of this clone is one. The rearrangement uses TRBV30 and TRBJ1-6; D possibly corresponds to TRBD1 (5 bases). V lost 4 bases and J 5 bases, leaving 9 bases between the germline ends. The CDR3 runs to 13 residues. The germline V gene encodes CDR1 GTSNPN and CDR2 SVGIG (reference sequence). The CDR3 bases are TGTGCCTGGAAGGGGCTTAATAATTCACCCCTCCACTTT. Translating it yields CAWKGLNNSPLHF. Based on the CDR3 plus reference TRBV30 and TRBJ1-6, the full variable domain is SQTIHQWPATLVQPVGSPLSLECTVEGTSNPNLYWYRQAAGRGLQLLFYSVGIGQISSEVPQNLSASRPQDRQFILSSKKLLLSDSGFYLCAWKGLNNSPLHFGNGTRLTVT.

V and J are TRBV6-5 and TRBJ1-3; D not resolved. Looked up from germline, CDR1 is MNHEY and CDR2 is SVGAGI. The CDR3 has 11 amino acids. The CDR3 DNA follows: TGTGGCTCGAGCTCTGGAAACACCATATATTTT. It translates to CGSSSGNTIYF.

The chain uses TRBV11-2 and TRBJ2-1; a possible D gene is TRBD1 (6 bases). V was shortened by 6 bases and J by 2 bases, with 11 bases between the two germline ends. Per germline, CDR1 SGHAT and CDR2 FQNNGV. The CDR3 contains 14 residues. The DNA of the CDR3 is TGTGCCAGCAGAGGGCAGGGGACCTACAATGAGCAGTTCTTC. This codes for CASRGQGTYNEQFF.

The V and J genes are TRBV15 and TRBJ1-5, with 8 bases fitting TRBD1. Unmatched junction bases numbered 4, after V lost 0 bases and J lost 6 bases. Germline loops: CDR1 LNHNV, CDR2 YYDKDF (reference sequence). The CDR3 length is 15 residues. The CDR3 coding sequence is TGTGCCACCAGCAGAGATCCAGGGGGCGGTCAGCCCCAGCATTTT. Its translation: CATSRDPGGGQPQHF. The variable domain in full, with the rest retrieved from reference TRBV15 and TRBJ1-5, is DAMVIQNPRYQVTQFGKPVTLSCSQTLNHNVMYWYQQKSSQAPKLLFHYYDKDFNNEADTPDNFQSRRPNTSFCFLDIRSPGLGDTAMYLCATSRDPGGGQPQHFGDGTRLSIL.

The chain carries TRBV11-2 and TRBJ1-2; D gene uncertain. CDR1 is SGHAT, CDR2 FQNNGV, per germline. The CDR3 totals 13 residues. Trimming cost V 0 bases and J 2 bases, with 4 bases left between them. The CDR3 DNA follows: TGTGCCAGCAGCTTAGAACGGAACTATGGCTACACCTTC. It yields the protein CASSLERNYGYTF.

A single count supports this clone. The CDR3 loop is CASSIDSETYYGYTF. The CDR3, as DNA: TGTGCCAGTAGTATAGATAGCGAGACGTACTATGGCTACACCTTC. The V gene is TRBV19, the J gene TRBJ1-2; no clear D. Germline V CDR1 and CDR2: LNHDA, SQIVND (reference sequence). The CDR3 runs 15 residues. Trimming removed 0 bases at V and 3 bases at J, with 11 bases between.

The CDR3 region is CASSILRGAGANVLTF. The CDR3 coding sequence is TGTGCCAGTAGTATTTTACGGGGAGCTGGGGCCAACGTCCTGACTTTC. This chain uses TRBV19 with TRBJ2-6; weak D call: TRBD2 (5 bases). Between the trimmed V and J ends, which lost 3 bases and 2 bases, there was a span of 11 bases. Germline CDR1 and CDR2: LNHDA and SQIVND (reference sequence). The CDR3 contains 16 residues.

The CDR3 DNA reads TGTGCCAGCAGTTACTCGGGACAGCTAAACACTGAAGCTTTCTTT. Its protein is CASSYSGQLNTEAFF. The chain couples TRBV6-5 to TRBJ1-1; 7 bases match TRBD1. The ends lost 0 bases at V and 2 bases at J; junction bases unmatched: 3. Germline V lookup: CDR1 MNHEY, CDR2 SVGAGI. The CDR3 extends over 15 amino acids.

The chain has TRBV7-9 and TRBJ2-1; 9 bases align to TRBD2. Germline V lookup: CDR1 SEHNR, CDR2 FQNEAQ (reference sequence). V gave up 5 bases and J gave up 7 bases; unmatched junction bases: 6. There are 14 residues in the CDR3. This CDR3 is CASSQKSGGNEQFF. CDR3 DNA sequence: TGTGCCAGCAGCCAAAAGAGCGGGGGGAATGAGCAGTTCTTC.

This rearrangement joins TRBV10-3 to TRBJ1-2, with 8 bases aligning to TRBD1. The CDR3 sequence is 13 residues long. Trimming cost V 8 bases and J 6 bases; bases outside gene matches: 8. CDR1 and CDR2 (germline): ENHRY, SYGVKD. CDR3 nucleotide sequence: TGTGCCATCCGGCAGGGGGCTCACGATGGCTACACCTTC. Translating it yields CAIRQGAHDGYTF.

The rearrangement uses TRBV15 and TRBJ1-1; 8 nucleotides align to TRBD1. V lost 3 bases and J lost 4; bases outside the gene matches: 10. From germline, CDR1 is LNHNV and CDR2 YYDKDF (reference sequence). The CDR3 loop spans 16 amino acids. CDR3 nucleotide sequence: TGTGCCACCAGCAGGGACAGGGCTCGATCTGGCACTGAAGCTTTCTTT. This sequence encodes CATSRDRARSGTEAFF. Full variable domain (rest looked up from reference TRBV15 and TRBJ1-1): DAMVIQNPRYQVTQFGKPVTLSCSQTLNHNVMYWYQQKSSQAPKLLFHYYDKDFNNEADTPDNFQSRRPNTSFCFLDIRSPGLGDTAMYLCATSRDRARSGTEAFFGQGTRLTVV.

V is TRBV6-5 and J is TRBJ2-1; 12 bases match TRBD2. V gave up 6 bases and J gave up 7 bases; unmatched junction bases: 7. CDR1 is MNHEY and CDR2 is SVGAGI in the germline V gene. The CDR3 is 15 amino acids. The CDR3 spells CASSQTSGGKNEQFF. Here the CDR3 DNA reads TGTGCCAGCAGCCAGACTAGCGGGGGAAAAAATGAGCAGTTCTTC.

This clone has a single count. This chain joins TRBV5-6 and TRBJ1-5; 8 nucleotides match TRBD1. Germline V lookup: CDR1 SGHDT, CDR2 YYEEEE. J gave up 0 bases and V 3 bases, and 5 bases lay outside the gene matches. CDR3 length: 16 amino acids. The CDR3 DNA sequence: TGTGCCAGCAGCTCCCTGGACAGGGATAGCAATCAGCCCCAGCATTTT. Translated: CASSSLDRDSNQPQHF.

CDR3 loop: CASSALGTGELFF. CDR3 sequence (DNA): TGTGCCAGCAGCGCACTAGGGACCGGGGAGCTGTTTTTT. V and J are TRBV6-2 or TRBV6-3 and TRBJ2-2; a possible D gene is TRBD2 (5 bases). CDR3 length: 13 amino acids. CDR1 and CDR2 (germline): MNHEY, SVGEGT. V was cut by 6 bases and J by 5 bases, with 10 bases left in between.

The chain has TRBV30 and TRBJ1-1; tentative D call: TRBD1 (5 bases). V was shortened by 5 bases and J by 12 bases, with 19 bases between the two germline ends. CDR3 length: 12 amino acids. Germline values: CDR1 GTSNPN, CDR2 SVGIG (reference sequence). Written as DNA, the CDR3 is TGTGCCTGGGGGAAGAACGGGGGGAAAACTTTCTTT. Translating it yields CAWGKNGGKTFF.

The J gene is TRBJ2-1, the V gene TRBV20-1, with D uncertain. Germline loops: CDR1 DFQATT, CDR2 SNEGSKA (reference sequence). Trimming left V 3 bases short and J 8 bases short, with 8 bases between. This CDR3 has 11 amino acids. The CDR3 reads CSASPQDEQFF. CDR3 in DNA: TGCAGTGCTAGTCCCCAGGATGAGCAGTTCTTC.

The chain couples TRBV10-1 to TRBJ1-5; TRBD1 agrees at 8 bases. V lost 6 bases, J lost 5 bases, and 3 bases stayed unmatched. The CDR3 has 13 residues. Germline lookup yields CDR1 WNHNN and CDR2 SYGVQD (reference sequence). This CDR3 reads CASSPDRDQPQHF. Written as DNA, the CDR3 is TGCGCCAGCAGCCCGGACAGGGATCAGCCCCAGCATTTT.

The CDR3 loop reads CASRTSGGYNEQFF. The CDR3 DNA is TGTGCCAGCAGGACTAGCGGGGGGTACAATGAGCAGTTCTTC. The chain is built from TRBV5-4 and TRBJ2-1, with 13 bases identical to TRBD2. This CDR3 comprises 14 residues. Germline V CDR1 and CDR2: SGHNT, YYREEE (reference sequence). V lost 5 bases, J lost 4 bases, and 0 bases stayed unmatched.

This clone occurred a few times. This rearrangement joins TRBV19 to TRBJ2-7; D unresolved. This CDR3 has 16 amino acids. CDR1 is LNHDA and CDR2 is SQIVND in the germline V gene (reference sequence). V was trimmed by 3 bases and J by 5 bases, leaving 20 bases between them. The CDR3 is CASSMGGRLVGNEQYF. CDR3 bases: TGTGCCAGTAGTATGGGTGGTAGGCTAGTCGGAAACGAGCAGTACTTC.

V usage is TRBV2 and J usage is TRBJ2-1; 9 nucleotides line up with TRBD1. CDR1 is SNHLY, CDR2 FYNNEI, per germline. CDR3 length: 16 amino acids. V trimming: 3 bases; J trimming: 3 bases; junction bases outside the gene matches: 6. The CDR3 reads CASSEDRGPNYNEQFF. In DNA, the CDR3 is TGTGCCAGCAGTGAGGACAGGGGCCCTAACTACAATGAGCAGTTCTTC.

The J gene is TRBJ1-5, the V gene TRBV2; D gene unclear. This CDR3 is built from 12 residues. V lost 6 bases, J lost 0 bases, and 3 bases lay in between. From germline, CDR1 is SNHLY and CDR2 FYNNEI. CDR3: CASSNSNQPQHF. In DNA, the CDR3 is TGTGCCAGCAGCAATAGCAATCAGCCCCAGCATTTT. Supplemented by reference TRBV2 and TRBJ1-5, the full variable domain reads EPEVTQTPSHQVTQMGQEVILRCVPISNHLYFYWYRQILGQKVEFLVSFYNNEISEKSEIFDDQFSVERPDGSNFTLKIRSTKLEDSAMYFCASSNSNQPQHFGDGTRLSIL.

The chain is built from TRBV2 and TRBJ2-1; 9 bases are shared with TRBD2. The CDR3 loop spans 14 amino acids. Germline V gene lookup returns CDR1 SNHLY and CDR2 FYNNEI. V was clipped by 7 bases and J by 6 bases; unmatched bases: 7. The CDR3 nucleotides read TGTGCCAGCATGCCGGGACTAGCCTTCAATGAGCAGTTCTTC. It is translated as CASMPGLAFNEQFF. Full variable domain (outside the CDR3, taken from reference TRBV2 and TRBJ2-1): EPEVTQTPSHQVTQMGQEVILRCVPISNHLYFYWYRQILGQKVEFLVSFYNNEISEKSEIFDDQFSVERPDGSNFTLKIRSTKLEDSAMYFCASMPGLAFNEQFFGPGTRLTVL.

The CDR3 region has the DNA TGCGCCAGCAGCTCAGGGGGACAGGGGAACACTGAAGCTTTCTTT. It codes for CASSSGGQGNTEAFF. The chain couples TRBV5-1 to TRBJ1-1, with TRBD1 identical over 9 bases. V lost 3 bases to trimming and J lost 1 base; unmatched junction nucleotides: 4. Germline V CDR1 and CDR2: SGHRS, YFSETQ. The CDR3 has 15 residues.

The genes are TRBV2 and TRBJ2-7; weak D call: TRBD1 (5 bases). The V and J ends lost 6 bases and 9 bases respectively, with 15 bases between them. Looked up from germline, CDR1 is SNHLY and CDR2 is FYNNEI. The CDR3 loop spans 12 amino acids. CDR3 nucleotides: TGTGCCAGCAGATCGACAGCAATCCCGCAGTACTTC. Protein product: CASRSTAIPQYF.

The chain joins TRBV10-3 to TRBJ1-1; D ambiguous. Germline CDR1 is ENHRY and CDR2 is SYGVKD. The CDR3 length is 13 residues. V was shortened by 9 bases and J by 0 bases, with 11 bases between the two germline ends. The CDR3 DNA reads TGTGCCATAAGAAGCCCTATGAACACTGAAGCTTTCTTT. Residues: CAIRSPMNTEAFF.